This T cell receptor (beta chain) came from a study of blood T cell repertoires in COVID-19. Study as a whole: PBMCs, B-cell-depleted T cells, or T cells were the source of the cDNA or gDNA that made up the material.

Produced via immunoSEQ multiplex PCR; TCRdb's table is partial and in-frame only. The data show 270,000 or so clones, 90% seen once. V was clipped by 3 bases and J by 6 bases, with 10 bases between them. The germline CDR1 and CDR2 sequences are SGDLS and YYNGEE. This CDR3 region has 13 residues. Sample: peripheral blood. This clonotype was obtained from an older woman with COVID-19, enrolled during active disease. V and J are TRBV9 and TRBJ2-1; a possible D gene is TRBD1 (6 bases). The CDR3 here is CASSEAGVNEQFF. The CDR3 nucleotides read TGTGCCAGCAGCGAGGCAGGGGTCAATGAGCAGTTCTTC.